This is a list of T cell receptor beta chains from one sample in a study of graft-versus-host responses after intestinal transplantation. Sequencing was performed with immunoSEQ multiplex PCR; in TCRdb, only in-frame clones are kept and a portion is missing. The repertoire consists of 80,000 to 100,000 clones, with under 90% occurring once and the leading ten covering 0.11%. Their target antigens are unknown. Sequencing used unstimulated CD4+ T cells sorted from spleen or lymph node cells, obtained before intestinal transplant. All receptors come from a human donor who received an intestinal transplant. Each CDR3 is given with its conserved first and last residue. D genes are given only for firm matches. The size field is filled for only some rows; it gives once, few, many or a size class.

>12|TRBJ2-5|TRBV10-3|NA|NA
CATGTAQETQYF
TGTGCCACCGGGACTGCCCAAGAGACCCAGTACTTC
>14|TRBJ2-1|TRBV7-3|TRBD1|NA
CASSLRQGDNEQFF
TGTGCCAGCAGCTTAAGACAGGGGGACAATGAGCAGTTCTTC
>11|TRBJ2-5|TRBV10-3|TRBD2|NA
CAIRGGETQYF
TGTGCCATCCGGGGGGGAGAGACCCAGTACTTC
>11|TRBJ1-2|TRBV14|NA|NA
CASSSRGSYTF
TGTGCCAGCAGCTCGCGAGGGAGCTACACCTTC
>19|TRBJ2-5|TRBV11-2|TRBD2|NA
CASSPAHQRTSGGTETQYF
TGTGCCAGCAGCCCTGCCCATCAGCGGACTAGCGGGGGGACCGAGACCCAGTACTTC
>14|TRBJ1-1|TRBV7-2|TRBD1|NA
CASSPRDRSTEAFF
TGTGCCAGCAGCCCCCGGGACAGGAGCACTGAAGCTTTCTTT
>14|TRBJ1-1|TRBV11-3|NA|NA
CASSPGVGRGEAFF
TGTGCCAGCAGCCCAGGCGTGGGGAGGGGTGAAGCTTTCTTT
>15|TRBJ1-2|TRBV30|NA|few
CAWSAGQLWGYGYTF
TGTGCCTGGAGTGCAGGACAGCTCTGGGGCTATGGCTACACCTTC
>16|TRBJ1-3|TRBV5-1|NA|NA
CASSPFVTSSGNTIYF
TGCGCCAGCAGCCCATTTGTCACATCCTCTGGAAACACCATATATTTT
>16|TRBJ2-1|TRBV5-1|TRBD2|NA
CASSLAGTSGIDEQFF
TGCGCCAGCAGCTTGGCGGGGACTAGCGGAATCGATGAGCAGTTCTTC
>11|TRBJ1-2|TRBV20-1|NA|once
CSGGPRDGYTF
TGCAGTGGAGGCCCGCGAGATGGCTACACCTTC